The present T cell receptor beta chain was sequenced within a study of blood T cell repertoires in COVID-19. The protocol was immunoSEQ multiplex PCR, while the TCRdb copy is restricted to in-frame clones and leaves out a portion. The table has approximately 65,000 clones, roughly 80% seen once; the top ten hold 3.5% to 4%. This CDR3 spans 13 amino acids. V was cut by 10 bases and J by 0 bases, with 11 bases left in between. Germline CDR1 and CDR2: MNHEY and SVGAGI. The origin of this receptor is a woman aged 40 to 50 with acute COVID-19. Sequencing was carried out using PBMCs or T cells enriched from blood (not recorded which). The chain employs TRBV6-5 and TRBJ2-3; TRBD2 is a possible D gene (5 bases). The CDR3 spells CATAGGSTDTQYF. The DNA for the CDR3 is TGTGCCACCGCGGGCGGCAGCACAGATACGCAGTATTTT.